This T cell receptor beta chain was found in a study of blood T cell repertoires in COVID-19. Study context: Whether acute or convalescent, the COVID-19 samples came from the United States, Italy and Spain. The cDNA or gDNA used as material had been derived from T cells, B-cell-depleted T cells, or PBMCs.

Original methodology: Amplified reference gene primers provided the basis for estimating nucleated cell counts. Only in-frame clones appear in the TCRdb table, and some are missing; sequencing was by immunoSEQ multiplex PCR. D and trimming were read from the DNA, whereas the V and J calls and clone size are those reported in that table. The sample yields more than 200,000 clones, 83% seen once. This clone has only a few counts. This receptor was identified in a woman in her thirties or forties with active or convalescent COVID-19. Material for sequencing was peripheral blood.

Here the CDR3 DNA reads TGTGCCAGCAGCTTTGGTCTAGCGGGGGCGGGAGATACGCAGTATTTT. Amino acids: CASSFGLAGAGDTQYF. J is TRBJ2-3 and V is TRBV5-5; 10 nucleotides agree with TRBD2. V lost 2 bases to trimming and J lost 5 bases; unmatched junction nucleotides: 8. This CDR3 has 16 residues. Germline CDR1 and CDR2: SGHKS and YYEKEE (reference sequence).